This entry lists 6 T cell receptor beta chains sequenced from one sample in a study of blood T cells in healthy people across ages. Primers used in a second PCR of roughly 7 to 12 cycles were a sample-barcoded 5' primer and a J-beta primer mix. A single record per CDR3 protein comes from TCRdb applying MiXCR to the 5' RACE reads. Among 1 million or so distinct CDR3 sequences listed, roughly 24% were seen once. This same sample was also taken into another study, of T cells of mothers and their children.

Sequencing was done on a sample of blood. Receptor source: a girl aged 2 to 9 in good health.

This clonotype showed up just a few times. J is TRBJ2-5 and V is TRBV2, with 7 bases identical to TRBD2. The germline gives CDR1 SNHLY, CDR2 FYNNEI. After removal of 3 bases from V and 0 bases from J, the junction contained 7 bases not matched to a gene. The CDR3 runs to 16 residues. The CDR3 loop reads CASSDGAGLNQETQYF. The DNA for the CDR3 is TGTGCCAGCAGTGATGGAGCGGGACTGAACCAAGAGACCCAGTACTTC.

The rearrangement uses TRBV28 and TRBJ2-7, with 8 bases matching TRBD1. There are 15 residues in the CDR3. Germline V CDR1 and CDR2: MDHEN, SYDVKM. With V trimmed by 8 bases and J by 3 bases, 12 bases remained unmatched. This CDR3 reads CASGKDRAGLYEQYF. CDR3 sequence (DNA): TGTGCCAGCGGGAAGGACAGGGCTGGCCTCTACGAGCAGTACTTC.

The chain links TRBV5-1 to TRBJ1-2; perhaps TRBD1 as D (5 bases). The CDR3 has 13 residues. Between the trimmed V and J ends, which lost 7 bases and 8 bases, there was a span of 18 bases. Germline V lookup: CDR1 SGHRS, CDR2 YFSETQ. The CDR3, as DNA: TGCGCCAGCGCTCCAGCGGGAGGGGCCGGCTACACCTTC. Translated, it gives CASAPAGGAGYTF.

This clonotype was detected ten times or more. This sequence joins TRBV28 and TRBJ2-3, with 7 bases aligning to TRBD2. The CDR3 is 14 residues long. Germline assignment: CDR1 MDHEN and CDR2 SYDVKM. The V segment lost 3 bases and the J segment 6 bases; nucleotides outside the gene matches: 6. The CDR3 DNA follows: TGTGCCAGCAGTTTTAATGCGGGAGCGGATACGCAGTATTTT. Protein: CASSFNAGADTQYF.

In this sample, this clonotype turned up a few times. The chain is built from TRBV29-1 and TRBJ2-5; 8 bases match TRBD1. The end of the DNA is better explained by TRBJ2-7, so the J call may be wrong. The CDR3 extends over 13 amino acids. CDR1 and CDR2 from the germline V gene are SQVTM and ANQGSEA. CDR3 nucleotide sequence: TGCAGCACCAGACAGGGGACGGGAGACGAGCAGTACTTC. Residues: CSTRQGTGDEQYF.

This clonotype was detected a few times. This sequence joins TRBV29-1 and TRBJ2-5, with D unresolved. V lost 7 bases and J lost 0, with 12 bases in between. CDR1 and CDR2 from the germline V gene are SQVTM and ANQGSEA. CDR3 size: 13 residues. CDR3 in DNA: TGCAGCGAGGTACACGGGTACCAAGAGACCCAGTACTTC. Amino acids: CSEVHGYQETQYF.